This T cell receptor (beta chain) was sequenced for a study of blood T cell repertoires in COVID-19. Looking at the study overall: Material from acute and convalescent COVID-19 was sourced from the United States, Italy and Spain.

CDR3 size: 15 residues. CDR1 and CDR2 (germline): MNHNY, SVGAGI (reference sequence). Trimming took off 5 bases at V and 0 bases at J, with 11 bases between the two ends. The data were produced by immunoSEQ multiplex PCR, yet TCRdb's version contains in-frame clones alone and is incomplete. This table has fewer than 300,000 clones, 65% to 90% appearing once. The rearrangement uses TRBV6-6 and TRBJ2-1; tentatively, D is TRBD1 (6 bases). Sample: peripheral blood. This clonotype was obtained from a woman in her fifties or sixties with active or convalescent COVID-19. DNA of the CDR3: TGTGCCAGCAGTGACGACAGGCCCTCCTACAATGAGCAGTTCTTC. Its translation: CASSDDRPSYNEQFF.